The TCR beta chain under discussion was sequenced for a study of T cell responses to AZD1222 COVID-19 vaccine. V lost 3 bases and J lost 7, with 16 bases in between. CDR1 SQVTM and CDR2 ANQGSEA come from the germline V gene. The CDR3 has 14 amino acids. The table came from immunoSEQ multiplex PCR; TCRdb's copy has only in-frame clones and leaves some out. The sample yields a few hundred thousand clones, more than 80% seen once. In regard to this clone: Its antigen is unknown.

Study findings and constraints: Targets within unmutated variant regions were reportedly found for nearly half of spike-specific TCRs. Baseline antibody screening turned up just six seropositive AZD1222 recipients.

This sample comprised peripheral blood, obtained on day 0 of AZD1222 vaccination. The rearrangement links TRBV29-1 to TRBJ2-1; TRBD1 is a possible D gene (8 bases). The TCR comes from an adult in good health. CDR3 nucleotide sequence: TGCAGCGTTGACACAGGGGGGGTCGGAAATGAGCAGTTCTTC. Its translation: CSVDTGGVGNEQFF.